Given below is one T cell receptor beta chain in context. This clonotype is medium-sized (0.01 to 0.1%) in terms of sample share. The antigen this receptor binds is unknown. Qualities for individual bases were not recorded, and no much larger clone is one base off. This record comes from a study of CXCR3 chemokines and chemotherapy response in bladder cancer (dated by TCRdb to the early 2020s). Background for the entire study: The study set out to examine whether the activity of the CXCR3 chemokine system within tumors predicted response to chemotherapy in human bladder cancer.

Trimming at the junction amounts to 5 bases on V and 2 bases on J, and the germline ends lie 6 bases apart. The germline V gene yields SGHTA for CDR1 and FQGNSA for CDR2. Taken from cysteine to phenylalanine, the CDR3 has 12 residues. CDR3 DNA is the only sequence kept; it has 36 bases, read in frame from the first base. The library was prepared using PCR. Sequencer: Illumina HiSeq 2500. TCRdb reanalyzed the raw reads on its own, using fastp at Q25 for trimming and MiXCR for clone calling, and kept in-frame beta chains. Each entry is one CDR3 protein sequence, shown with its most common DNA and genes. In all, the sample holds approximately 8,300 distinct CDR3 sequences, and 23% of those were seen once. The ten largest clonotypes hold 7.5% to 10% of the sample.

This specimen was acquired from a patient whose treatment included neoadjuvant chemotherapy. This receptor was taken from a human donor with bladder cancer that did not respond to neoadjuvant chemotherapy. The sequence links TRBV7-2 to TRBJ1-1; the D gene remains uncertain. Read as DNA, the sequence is TGTGCCAGCAGCAACTATAACACTGAAGCTTTCTTT. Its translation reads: CASSNYNTEAFF.